The 17 T cell receptor beta chains reported below all come from one sample, sequenced in a study of vaccination and CD4 T cells after COVID-19 (dated 2022 in TCRdb). The treatment or condition label corresponds to: roughly 11-day PBMC culture with coronavirus spike peptide pools or control peptides (ViraFEST assay). What these receptors recognize is not known. The library was produced with PCR. Sequencing instrument: Illumina iSeq 100. At the Johns Hopkins FTIC core, DNA from the cultured CD4+ T cells underwent TCR sequencing with the Oncomine TCR Beta short-read assay. TCRdb reworked the public reads: Q25 trimming with fastp, MiXCR clone assembly, productive beta chains retained. Entries that share a CDR3 protein sequence are merged under the most common genes and DNA. The sample table contains 10,000 or so distinct CDR3 sequences; only one count was recorded for 26% of them. Together, the top ten hold 46% of the sample.

Sample: CD4+ T cells from blood, cultured in vitro, taken before SARS-CoV-2 vaccination. The receptor source for this set is a human donor who received a COVID-19 vaccine.

This chain connects TRBV2 to TRBJ2-1; perhaps TRBD1 as D (5 bases). Germline-derived CDR1 and CDR2 are SNHLY and FYNNEI. The CDR3 is 11 amino acids. The ends were cut back, 6 bases at V and 9 bases at J, with 9 bases in the middle. This CDR3 reads CASRGLGEQFF. The DNA for the CDR3 is TGTGCCAGCAGGGGGCTCGGTGAGCAGTTCTTC.

The CDR3 here is CASSEMDISYEQYF. The CDR3, as DNA: TGCGCCAGCAGTGAGATGGACATCTCCTACGAGCAGTACTTC. V is TRBV10-2 and J is TRBJ2-7; weak D call: TRBD1 (5 bases). Trimming removed 2 bases from V and 0 bases from J, with 8 bases in between. Germline V CDR1 and CDR2: WSHSY, SAAADI. The CDR3 is 14 residues long.

The sample holds one count of this clonotype. The rearrangement uses TRBV11-3 and TRBJ2-3, with TRBD1 matching 7 bases. Germline CDR1 reads SGHNT; CDR2 reads YENEEA. CDR3 size: 14 residues. The V gene end was trimmed by 5 bases and the J gene end by 6 bases; junction bases not matched to a gene: 8. The CDR3: CASSPTQTGDTQYF. The CDR3 region has the DNA TGTGCCAGCAGCCCTACCCAGACAGGGGATACGCAGTATTTT. The full variable domain, its missing parts supplied by reference TRBV11-3 and TRBJ2-3, is EAGVVQSPRYKIIEKKQPVAFWCNPISGHNTLYWYLQNLGQGPELLIRYENEEAVDDSQLPKDRFSAERLKGVDSTLKIQPAELGDSAVYLCASSPTQTGDTQYFGPGTRLTVL.

In this sample, this clonotype turned up a few times. The gene calls are TRBV20-1 and TRBJ2-1, with 8 bases matching TRBD2. With 5 bases clipped from V and 5 bases from J, the junction kept 5 bases outside the gene matches. CDR1 DFQATT and CDR2 SNEGSKA come from the germline V gene (reference sequence). The CDR3 extends over 13 amino acids. Here the CDR3 DNA reads TGCAGTGCTCGGCGGGGGGCCAACAATGAGCAGTTCTTC. It is translated as CSARRGANNEQFF.

The rearrangement uses TRBV7-9 and TRBJ1-2, with unresolved D. Germline lookup yields CDR1 SEHNR and CDR2 FQNEAQ (reference sequence). The CDR3 contains 12 residues. V was shortened by 3 bases and J by 7 bases, with 9 bases between the two germline ends. This CDR3 reads CASSLGSSGYTF. DNA of the CDR3: TGTGCCAGCAGCTTGGGTAGCAGTGGCTACACCTTC.

The sample holds a few counts of this clonotype. The chain uses TRBV7-6 and TRBJ2-6; 9 bases match TRBD1. The CDR3 sequence is 18 residues long. The germline V gene encodes CDR1 SGHVS and CDR2 FNYEAQ. The J segment lost 3 bases and the V segment lost 1 base, leaving 7 bases of the junction unmatched. Here the CDR3 reads CASSLVGTGLIGANVLTF. The CDR3 DNA is TGTGCCAGCAGCTTAGTTGGGACAGGGTTAATTGGGGCCAACGTCCTGACTTTC.

This clonotype occurred a few times. J is TRBJ2-1 and V is TRBV4-2; no clear D gene. Trimming stripped 0 bases from V and 0 bases from J, with 12 bases between. Germline V gives CDR1 LGHNA, CDR2 YNFKEQ. The CDR3 has 17 residues. CDR3 DNA: TGTGCCAGCAGCCAAGATTATAGCCGTTTCTCCTACAATGAGCAGTTCTTC. This translates into CASSQDYSRFSYNEQFF.

By sample fraction, this clonotype is medium-sized. This rearrangement joins TRBV20-1 to TRBJ1-6; 7 nucleotides agree with TRBD1. Losses at the gene ends were 0 bases for V and 9 bases for J; bases not matched to a gene: 8. Germline CDR1 is DFQATT and CDR2 is SNEGSKA (reference sequence). The CDR3 is 15 residues long. This CDR3 reads CSARDRYRGSSPLHF. DNA of the CDR3: TGCAGTGCTAGAGATCGGTACAGGGGAAGTTCACCCCTCCACTTT.

The chain couples TRBV12-3 or TRBV12-4 to TRBJ2-2, with D perhaps TRBD2 (6 bases). V gave up 2 bases and J gave up 3 bases, with 7 bases separating them. CDR3 length: 14 amino acids. CDR3 region: CASSLREDTGELFF. The CDR3, as DNA: TGTGCCAGCAGTTTAAGGGAGGACACCGGGGAGCTGTTTTTT.

The chain has TRBV2 and TRBJ2-7; D perhaps matches TRBD1 (6 bases). Germline V lookup: CDR1 SNHLY, CDR2 FYNNEI. This CDR3 has 14 amino acids. Between the trimmed V and J ends, which lost 7 bases and 1 base, there was a span of 14 bases. CDR3 nucleotides: TGTGCCAGCAAGAGAGGGGGTCCTTCCTACGAGCAGTACTTC. This translates into CASKRGGPSYEQYF.

The gene calls are TRBV19 and TRBJ1-6; D gene uncertain. V was shortened by 6 bases and J by 5 bases, with 14 bases between the two germline ends. Germline V gene data show CDR1 as LNHDA and CDR2 as SQIVND (reference sequence). The CDR3 consists of 15 residues. The CDR3 sequence is CASRAEGTNNSPLHF. DNA for the CDR3: TGTGCCAGTAGGGCGGAGGGAACTAATAATTCACCCCTCCACTTT.

The rearrangement uses TRBV5-4 and TRBJ1-1; D uncertain. V gave up 6 bases and J gave up 1 base, with 10 bases separating them. Germline V lookup: CDR1 SGHNT, CDR2 YYREEE (reference sequence). The length of the CDR3 is 13 residues. CDR3 residues: CASMETQNTEAFF. In DNA form, the CDR3 reads TGTGCCAGCATGGAGACTCAGAACACTGAAGCTTTCTTT.

The gene calls are TRBV12-3 or TRBV12-4 and TRBJ2-7; D not resolved. The CDR3 has 11 residues. The V and J ends lost 5 bases and 2 bases respectively, with 4 bases between them. CDR3 residues: CASSDAYEQYF. In nucleotides, the CDR3 is TGTGCCAGCAGTGACGCCTACGAGCAGTACTTC.

This clonotype was seen a few times. V gene TRBV19 combines with J gene TRBJ1-1; TRBD1 aligns across 8 bases. CDR1 and CDR2 from the germline V gene are LNHDA and SQIVND (reference sequence). With 4 bases clipped from V and 4 bases from J, the junction kept 11 bases outside the gene matches. CDR3 size: 16 residues. The CDR3: CASSTRTGQGPTEAFF. DNA for the CDR3: TGTGCCAGTAGTACCCGGACCGGACAGGGCCCCACTGAAGCTTTCTTT.

The chain uses TRBV12-3 or TRBV12-4 and TRBJ1-6; 8 positions agree with TRBD1. This CDR3 contains 18 residues. The V and J ends lost 6 bases and 4 bases, in that order; junction bases with no gene match: 14. The CDR3 sequence: CASSRQLQGALYNSPLHF. The CDR3 coding sequence is TGTGCCAGCAGCAGGCAGCTTCAGGGGGCGCTGTATAATTCACCCCTCCACTTT.

This clonotype has a handful of counts. The rearrangement joins TRBV6-1 to TRBJ1-2; TRBD1 matches 9 bases. J lost 6 bases, V lost 6 bases, and 8 bases had no gene match. There are 14 residues in the CDR3. The germline CDR1 and CDR2 sequences are MNHNS and SASEGT. The CDR3 reads CASRGTGTPNGYTF. The CDR3 nucleotides read TGTGCCAGCAGGGGGACAGGGACTCCGAATGGCTACACCTTC.

This clonotype turned up a few times. The chain couples TRBV5-1 to TRBJ1-6, with no clear D. Trimming took off 0 bases at V and 0 bases at J, with 4 bases between the two ends. The CDR3 runs 15 residues. Germline CDR1 and CDR2: SGHRS and YFSETQ. CDR3 residues: CASSLGGSYNSPLHF. The DNA for the CDR3 is TGCGCCAGCAGCTTGGGCGGCTCCTATAATTCACCCCTCCACTTT.